This paragraph covers one T cell receptor (beta chain) sequence. UMI-labeled TRB cDNA libraries were prepared by 5' RACE. Reprocessing the 5' RACE reads, TCRdb reports a single entry for every CDR3 protein and omits DNA. The specimen's table records 65,000 to 95,000 distinct CDR3 sequences. Naive CD8+ T cells showed a CD45RO-CCR7+CD27+CD95- phenotype. This sample is part of a study of CXCR3-negative and CXCR3-positive naive CD8 T cells. The sequenced material came from naive CXCR3- CD8+ T cells from blood. Indicated subset: CD45RO-CCR7+CD27+CD95- naive CD8+ T cells lacking CXCR3 (TNR3-). The source is a human donor in good health. Some clones in this sample may be carry-over from other donors' samples.

CDR3 protein: CSARDSYSGAVSYEQYF. The chain employs TRBV20-1 and TRBJ2-7; lacking DNA, the TRBD2 call made by TCRdb goes unchecked. The CDR3 totals 17 residues. CDR1 and CDR2 (germline): DFQATT, SNEGSKA (reference sequence).